The clone carrying this TCR beta chain has more than one count but fewer than ten. Researchers prepared the TCRbeta library using unique molecular identifiers, the study reports. TCRdb re-called the PCR reads with MiXCR, one entry per CDR3 protein. The data hold more than 250,000 distinct CDR3 sequences, with more than 9% observed a single time. V lost 8 bases to trimming and J lost 3 bases; unmatched junction nucleotides: 4. Per the germline V gene, CDR1 is SQVTM and CDR2 is ANQGSEA. CDR3 length equals 12 residues. This sample is drawn from a study of T-cell reconstitution after alpha-beta-depleted transplantation in children.

The sequence was obtained from a human donor who donated a stem cell graft to a child with SCID. The V and J genes are TRBV29-1 and TRBJ2-1; TRBD1 aligns across 7 bases. Sequenced here: PBMCs from the stem cell graft donor, sampled from the stem cell graft. This chain's CDR3 is CSYRDSYNEQFF. CDR3 sequence (DNA): TGCAGCTATAGGGACAGCTACAATGAGCAGTTCTTC.